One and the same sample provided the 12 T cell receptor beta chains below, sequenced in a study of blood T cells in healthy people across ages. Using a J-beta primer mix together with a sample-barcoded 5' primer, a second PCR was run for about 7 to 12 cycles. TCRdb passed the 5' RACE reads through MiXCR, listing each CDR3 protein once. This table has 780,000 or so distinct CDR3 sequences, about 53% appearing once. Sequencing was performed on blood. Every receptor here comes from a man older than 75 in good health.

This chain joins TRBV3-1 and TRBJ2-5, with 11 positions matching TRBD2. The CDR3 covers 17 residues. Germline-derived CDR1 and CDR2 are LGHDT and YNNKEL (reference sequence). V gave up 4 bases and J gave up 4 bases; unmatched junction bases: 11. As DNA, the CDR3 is TGTGCCAGCAGCCCTCACCCGACTAGCGGGATGGGAGAGACCCAGTACTTC. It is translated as CASSPHPTSGMGETQYF.

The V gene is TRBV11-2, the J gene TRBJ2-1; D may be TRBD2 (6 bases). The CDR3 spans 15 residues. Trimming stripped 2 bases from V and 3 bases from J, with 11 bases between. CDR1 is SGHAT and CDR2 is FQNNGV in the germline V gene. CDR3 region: CASSLRIADYNEQFF. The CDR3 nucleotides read TGTGCCAGCAGCTTAAGGATAGCGGACTACAATGAGCAGTTCTTC. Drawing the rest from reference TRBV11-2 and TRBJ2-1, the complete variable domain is EAGVAQSPRYKIIEKRQSVAFWCNPISGHATLYWYQQILGQGPKLLIQFQNNGVVDDSQLPKDRFSAERLKGVDSTLKIQPAKLEDSAVYLCASSLRIADYNEQFFGPGTRLTVL.

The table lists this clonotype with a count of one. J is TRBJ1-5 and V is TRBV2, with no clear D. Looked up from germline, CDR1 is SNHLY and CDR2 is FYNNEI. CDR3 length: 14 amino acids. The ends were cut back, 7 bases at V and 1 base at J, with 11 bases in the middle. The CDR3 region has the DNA TGTGCCAGCAATCCGGGAGGAAGCAATCAGCCCCAGCATTTT. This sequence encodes CASNPGGSNQPQHF.

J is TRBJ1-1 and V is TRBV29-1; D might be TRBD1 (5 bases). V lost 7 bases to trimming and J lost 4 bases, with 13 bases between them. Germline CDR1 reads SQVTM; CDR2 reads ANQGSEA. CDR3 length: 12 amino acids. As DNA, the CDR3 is TGCAGCGCCGCGGTGGGGGGCACTGAAGCTTTCTTT. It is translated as CSAAVGGTEAFF.

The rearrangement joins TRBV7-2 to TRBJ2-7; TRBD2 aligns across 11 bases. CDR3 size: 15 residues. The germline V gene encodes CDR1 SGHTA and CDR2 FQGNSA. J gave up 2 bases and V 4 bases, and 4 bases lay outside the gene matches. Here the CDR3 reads CASSSSGRTAYEQYF. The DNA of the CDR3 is TGTGCCAGCAGCTCTAGCGGGAGGACCGCCTACGAGCAGTACTTC.

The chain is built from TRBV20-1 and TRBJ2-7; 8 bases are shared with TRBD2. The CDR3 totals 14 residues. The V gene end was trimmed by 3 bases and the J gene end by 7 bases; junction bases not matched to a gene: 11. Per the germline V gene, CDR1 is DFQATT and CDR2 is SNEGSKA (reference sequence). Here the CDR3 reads CSASREGPLNEQYF. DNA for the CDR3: TGCAGTGCTAGCCGGGAGGGCCCTCTAAATGAGCAGTACTTC.

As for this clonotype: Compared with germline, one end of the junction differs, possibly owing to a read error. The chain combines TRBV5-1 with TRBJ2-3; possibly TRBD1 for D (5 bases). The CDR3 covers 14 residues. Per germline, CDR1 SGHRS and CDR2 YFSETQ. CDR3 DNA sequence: TGCGCCAGCAGAACCGGCGAAATCACAGGTACGCAGTATTTT. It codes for CASRTGEITGTQYF.

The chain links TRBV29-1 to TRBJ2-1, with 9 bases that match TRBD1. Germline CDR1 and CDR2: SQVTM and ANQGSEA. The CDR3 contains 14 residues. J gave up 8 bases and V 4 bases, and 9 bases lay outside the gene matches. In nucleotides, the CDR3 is TGCAGCGTTGCTTTGAGGACAGGGGTGTATGAGCAGTTCTTC. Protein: CSVALRTGVYEQFF.

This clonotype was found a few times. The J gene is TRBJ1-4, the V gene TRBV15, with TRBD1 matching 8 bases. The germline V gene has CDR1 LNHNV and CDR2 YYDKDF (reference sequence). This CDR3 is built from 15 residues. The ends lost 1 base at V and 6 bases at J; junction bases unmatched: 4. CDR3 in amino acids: CATSRGDRPDEKLFF. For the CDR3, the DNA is TGTGCCACCAGCAGAGGGGACAGGCCAGATGAAAAACTGTTTTTT.

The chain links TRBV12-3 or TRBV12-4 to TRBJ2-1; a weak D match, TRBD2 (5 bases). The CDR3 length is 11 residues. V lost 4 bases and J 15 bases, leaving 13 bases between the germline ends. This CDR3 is CASSSAAVGFF. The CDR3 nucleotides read TGTGCCAGCAGTTCGGCAGCGGTAGGGTTCTTC.

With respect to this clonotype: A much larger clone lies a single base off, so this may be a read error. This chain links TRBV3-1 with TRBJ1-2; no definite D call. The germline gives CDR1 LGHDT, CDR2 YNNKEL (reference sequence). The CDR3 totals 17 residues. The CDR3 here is CASSQEDTGAGRKGCTF. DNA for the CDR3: TGTGCCAGCAGCCAAGAAGATACCGGTGCAGGACGGAAAGGCTGCACCTTC.

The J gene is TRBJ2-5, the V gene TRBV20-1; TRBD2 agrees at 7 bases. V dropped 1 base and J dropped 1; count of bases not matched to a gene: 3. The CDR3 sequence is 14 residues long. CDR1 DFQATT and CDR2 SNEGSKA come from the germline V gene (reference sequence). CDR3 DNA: TGCAGTGCTAGAGCTCGGACTAGCCAAGAGACCCAGTACTTC. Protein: CSARARTSQETQYF.